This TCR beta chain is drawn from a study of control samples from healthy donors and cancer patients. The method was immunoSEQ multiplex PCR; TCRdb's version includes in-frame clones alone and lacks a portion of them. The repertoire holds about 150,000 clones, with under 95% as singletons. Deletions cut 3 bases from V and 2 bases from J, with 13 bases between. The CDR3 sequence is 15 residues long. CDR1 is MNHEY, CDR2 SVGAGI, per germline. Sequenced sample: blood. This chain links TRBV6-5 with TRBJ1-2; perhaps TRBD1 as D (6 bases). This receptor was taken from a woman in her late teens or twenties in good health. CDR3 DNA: TGTGCCAGCAGTTATAGTGGACAGACCAACTATGGCTACACCTTC. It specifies CASSYSGQTNYGYTF.